The clone carrying this T cell receptor beta chain occurred a few times. Antigen: not known. A universal primer site arose from template switching, and cDNA bore unique molecular identifiers. Each CDR3 protein gets one entry after TCRdb re-called the 5' RACE reads with MiXCR. The data contain about 530,000 distinct CDR3 sequences, approximately 20% of them singletons. The data belong to a study of identical twins. Germline V gene lookup returns CDR1 DFQATT and CDR2 SNEGSKA (reference sequence). The CDR3 spans 14 residues. The J segment lost 1 base and the V segment lost 5 bases, leaving 4 bases of the junction unmatched. Regarding the study as a whole: Conclusions relied on cross-sectional statistical analysis, not following the same donors.

These records were also assigned to another study, of yellow fever vaccine responses in identical twins.

This sequence originates from a woman between 18 and 30 years old in good health. Sequenced sample: CD4+ T cells sorted from blood. V usage is TRBV20-1 and J usage is TRBJ2-3, with 9 bases matching TRBD2. CDR3 bases: TGCAGTGCTCCCACTAGCGGGCGCACAGATACGCAGTATTTT. Amino acid sequence: CSAPTSGRTDTQYF.